These T cell receptor beta chains were read from a single sample in a study of blood T cell repertoires in COVID-19. The assay was immunoSEQ multiplex PCR, and TCRdb's table has in-frame clones only and misses some. The sample comprises about 42,000 clones, roughly 90% of which are singletons, and 4.5% to 7% rests with the top ten. The sample comprised peripheral blood. The source is a human donor in a cohort sampled during active COVID-19. CDR3s leave out the opening cysteine and the closing phenylalanine or tryptophan. Fields, in order: J gene, V gene, D gene, clone size, CDR3 protein. D genes are given only for firm matches. Rows may omit the clone size; those that give it use once, few, many or a size class.

j_call: TRBJ2-3
v_call: TRBV7-8
d_call: .
clone_size: .
cdr3_aa: ASSQEGGLLDAAGTQY

j_call: TRBJ1-1
v_call: TRBV30
d_call: .
clone_size: .
cdr3_aa: AWSARQAPMNTEAF

j_call: TRBJ2-7
v_call: TRBV5-1
d_call: TRBD2
clone_size: .
cdr3_aa: ASSLEYRREGHYEQY

j_call: TRBJ2-1
v_call: TRBV4-2
d_call: .
clone_size: .
cdr3_aa: ASSQDEVRGNNEQF

j_call: TRBJ2-7
v_call: TRBV5-4
d_call: TRBD1
clone_size: .
cdr3_aa: ASSHSFTDRARYEQY

j_call: TRBJ2-7
v_call: TRBV9
d_call: TRBD1
clone_size: .
cdr3_aa: ASNRGMGEQY

j_call: TRBJ1-1
v_call: TRBV6-5
d_call: .
clone_size: once
cdr3_aa: ASRRLISPEAF

j_call: TRBJ2-1
v_call: TRBV6-4
d_call: TRBD1
clone_size: .
cdr3_aa: ASSDGTGGNEQF

j_call: TRBJ1-6
v_call: TRBV6-5
d_call: TRBD1
clone_size: .
cdr3_aa: ASRGTDRVFPPLH

j_call: TRBJ2-3
v_call: TRBV4-3
d_call: TRBD2
clone_size: .
cdr3_aa: ASSQEGGRSSTDTQY

j_call: TRBJ2-1
v_call: TRBV7-8
d_call: .
clone_size: .
cdr3_aa: ASSRSGLNHLNEQF

j_call: TRBJ2-3
v_call: TRBV7-9
d_call: TRBD1
clone_size: .
cdr3_aa: ASSRLTGWNSTDTQY

j_call: TRBJ2-2
v_call: TRBV11-3
d_call: TRBD2
clone_size: .
cdr3_aa: ASSLGERGGITGELF

j_call: TRBJ1-2
v_call: TRBV2
d_call: .
clone_size: .
cdr3_aa: ASTTERTAYYGYT

j_call: TRBJ1-6
v_call: TRBV5-4
d_call: TRBD1
clone_size: .
cdr3_aa: ASSAGQNDNSPLH

j_call: TRBJ2-1
v_call: TRBV28
d_call: .
clone_size: .
cdr3_aa: ASSSLGGGGLWSPF

j_call: TRBJ2-5
v_call: TRBV7-3
d_call: .
clone_size: .
cdr3_aa: ASSFGTGIGETQY

j_call: TRBJ2-4
v_call: TRBV19
d_call: TRBD2
clone_size: .
cdr3_aa: ASMERGPPVAKNIQY

j_call: TRBJ2-2
v_call: TRBV27
d_call: TRBD1
clone_size: .
cdr3_aa: ASSSTGWNTGELF

j_call: TRBJ2-7
v_call: TRBV21-1
d_call: .
clone_size: .
cdr3_aa: ASSKIPPELRFPSYEQY

j_call: TRBJ1-4
v_call: TRBV5-8
d_call: TRBD1
clone_size: .
cdr3_aa: ASSLLGQMNEKLF

j_call: TRBJ2-3
v_call: TRBV6-5
d_call: TRBD1
clone_size: .
cdr3_aa: ASRQQGTTIPSQY

j_call: TRBJ1-1
v_call: TRBV5-6
d_call: TRBD1
clone_size: .
cdr3_aa: ASSLGDRGWHTEAF

j_call: TRBJ1-1
v_call: TRBV6-2/TRBV6-3
d_call: .
clone_size: .
cdr3_aa: ASSRRGGRTEAF

j_call: TRBJ2-3
v_call: TRBV5-4
d_call: .
clone_size: .
cdr3_aa: ASSFLLGGRTDTQY

j_call: TRBJ2-2
v_call: TRBV4-1
d_call: TRBD1
clone_size: .
cdr3_aa: ASSSPTGHRTGELF

j_call: TRBJ1-4
v_call: TRBV6-5
d_call: .
clone_size: .
cdr3_aa: ASSYSRARTDEKLF

j_call: TRBJ2-3
v_call: TRBV6-2/TRBV6-3
d_call: .
clone_size: once
cdr3_aa: ASSYGRGTFTDTQY

j_call: TRBJ1-3
v_call: TRBV5-1
d_call: .
clone_size: .
cdr3_aa: ASSPLINEGGRNTIY

j_call: TRBJ2-3
v_call: TRBV7-6
d_call: TRBD2
clone_size: .
cdr3_aa: ASSQSRGLGGTDTQY

j_call: TRBJ2-3
v_call: TRBV19
d_call: .
clone_size: .
cdr3_aa: ASSTSTDTQY

j_call: TRBJ2-7
v_call: TRBV12-3/TRBV12-4
d_call: .
clone_size: .
cdr3_aa: ASRQTGLYEQY

j_call: TRBJ1-4
v_call: TRBV2
d_call: TRBD1
clone_size: .
cdr3_aa: ASSQTGGANEKLF

j_call: TRBJ2-2
v_call: TRBV9
d_call: TRBD1
clone_size: .
cdr3_aa: ASRTGTGGELF

j_call: TRBJ2-7
v_call: TRBV29-1
d_call: .
clone_size: .
cdr3_aa: SVGPRGASYEQY

j_call: TRBJ1-1
v_call: TRBV25-1
d_call: .
clone_size: .
cdr3_aa: ASLFGSEAF

j_call: TRBJ2-5
v_call: TRBV10-3
d_call: .
clone_size: .
cdr3_aa: AISVNRERQETQY

j_call: TRBJ1-1
v_call: TRBV7-2
d_call: TRBD1
clone_size: .
cdr3_aa: ASSLASGGTEAF

j_call: TRBJ2-1
v_call: TRBV3-1/TRBV3-2
d_call: TRBD2
clone_size: .
cdr3_aa: ASSQAGTSGNNEQF

j_call: TRBJ1-5
v_call: TRBV27
d_call: .
clone_size: .
cdr3_aa: ASRNRVGNQPQH